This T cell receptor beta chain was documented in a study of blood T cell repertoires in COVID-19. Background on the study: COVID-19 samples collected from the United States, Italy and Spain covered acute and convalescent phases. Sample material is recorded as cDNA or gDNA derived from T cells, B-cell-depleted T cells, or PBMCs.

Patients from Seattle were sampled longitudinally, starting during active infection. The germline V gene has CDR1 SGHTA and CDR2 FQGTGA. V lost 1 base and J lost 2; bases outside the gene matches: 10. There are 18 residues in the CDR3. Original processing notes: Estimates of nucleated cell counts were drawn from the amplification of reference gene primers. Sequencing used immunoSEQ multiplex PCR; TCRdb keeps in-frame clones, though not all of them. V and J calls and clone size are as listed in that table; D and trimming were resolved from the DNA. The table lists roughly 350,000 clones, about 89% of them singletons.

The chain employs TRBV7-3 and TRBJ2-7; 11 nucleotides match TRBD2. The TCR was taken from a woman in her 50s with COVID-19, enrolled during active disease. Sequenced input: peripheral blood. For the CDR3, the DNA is TGTGCCAGCAGCTTAAGGGGTACTAGCGGGGGTACCGCCTACGAGCAGTACTTC. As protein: CASSLRGTSGGTAYEQYF.